These T cell receptor beta chains were read from a single sample in a study of spatial heterogeneity in lung cancer. MiXCR, applied by TCRdb to the 5' RACE reads, yields one record per CDR3 protein. The repertoire consists of 20,000 or so distinct CDR3 sequences, with over 3% occurring once and the leading ten covering around 26%. The material sequenced was PBMCs, taken at surgery. The receptors here all came from a female donor with early-stage non-small cell lung cancer. Each CDR3 is given with its conserved first and last residue.

15 TRBV4-1 CASSQGLRGASEQYF
17 TRBV5-1 CASSLRSSSGGGNEQFF
16 TRBV4-1 CASSQDSQVSKNIQYF
12 TRBV25-1 CASRTGNTEAFF
16 TRBV4-1 CASSPAGARPGTEAFF
15 TRBV9 CASSPRNRESGELFF
13 TRBV19 CASSTGPRDTQYF
15 TRBV11-2 CASSSWDRDNSPLHF
11 TRBV2 CASSGLATQYF
15 TRBV27 CASSYLGVGANVLTF
13 TRBV6-5 CASKPRGNEKLFF
15 TRBV4-1 CASSQEGHSTDTQYF
20 TRBV5-6 CASSPTLIPLPGLDTSWEFF
15 TRBV5-1 CASSSGLSWSETQYF
14 TRBV6-4 CASSAGVETDTQYF
14 TRBV20-1 CSARAIQGARGYTF